Sequencing of this T cell receptor beta chain was carried out in a study of STAT5B mutations in CD4+ large granular lymphocyte leukemia. General observations from the study: Top patient clones used TRBV06 genes more often: 8/27 versus 2/35 in controls. About 26% of private leukemic clonotypes occurred rarely in other patients' non-leukemic repertoires. Patient CD4-sorted repertoires looked more clonal than healthy CD4+ repertoires, even without putative leukemic clones.

About this clone: Its antigen is unidentified.

V lost 4 bases and J lost 6; bases outside the gene matches: 13. Germline CDR1 SGHAT, CDR2 FQNNGV. The CDR3 length is 17 residues. TCRdb's copy holds only in-frame clones and misses some; the assay was immunoSEQ multiplex PCR. The sample holds 30,000 to 40,000 clones, roughly 88% seen once. V is TRBV11-2 and J is TRBJ1-5; 9 positions match TRBD1. This receptor was identified in a human donor in good health. Specimen: CD4+ T cells from blood buffy coats. The CDR3 region is CASSSRTYRGRGQPQHF. The CDR3 DNA reads TGTGCCAGCAGCTCACGTACTTACAGGGGGCGAGGTCAGCCCCAGCATTTT.